This TCR beta chain was sequenced in a study of identical twins. Each CDR3 protein is one row after TCRdb ran MiXCR on the 5' RACE reads. The table lists some 900,000 distinct CDR3 sequences, 9% to 15% of them singletons. This clonotype occurred a few times. What it binds is not known. Study-level results: For cord blood, abundant beta clonotypes had fewer insertions, unlike memory repertoires, which showed none.

Looked up from germline, CDR1 is MDHEN and CDR2 is SYDVKM. The CDR3 is made up of 16 amino acids. V was pared by 8 bases and J by 2 bases, with 19 bases between. This sample also belongs to another study, concerning yellow fever vaccine responses in identical twins. That report notes: Twins' T cell vaccine responses reportedly looked partly convergent, partly personalized.

This chain uses TRBV28 with TRBJ2-1, with D possibly being TRBD1 (5 bases). The receptor's source is a young woman in good health. Sample: PBMCs. The CDR3 sequence is CASPPGIRDTYNEQFF. CDR3 DNA sequence: TGTGCCAGCCCCCCAGGGATTAGGGATACCTACAATGAGCAGTTCTTC.